This T cell receptor beta chain stems from a study of OX40 agonist ivuxolimab in advanced cancers. Across the study: Three partial responders included one hepatocellular carcinoma patient and two cutaneous melanoma patients.

TCRdb's table, derived via immunoSEQ multiplex PCR, lists solely in-frame clones and lacks some. The data contain approximately 96,000 clones, around 90% of them singletons. Peripheral blood came from all dose cohorts at three timepoints. This CDR3 spans 17 amino acids. Trimming took 4 bases from V and 4 from J; bases not matched to a gene: 14. The J gene is TRBJ2-7, the V gene TRBV23-1; 9 nucleotides align to TRBD1. TRBV23-1 is sorted into the ORF group, with uncertain function. The receptor comes from an adult with an advanced solid tumor such as melanoma, head and neck, liver or kidney cancer. Material: CD4+ or CD8+ T cells sorted from blood, obtained in a trial of the OX40 agonist ivuxolimab. The CDR3 spells CASSRSPGQGQGYEQYF. In DNA form, the CDR3 reads TGCGCCAGCAGTCGATCACCCGGACAGGGACAGGGTTACGAGCAGTACTTC.